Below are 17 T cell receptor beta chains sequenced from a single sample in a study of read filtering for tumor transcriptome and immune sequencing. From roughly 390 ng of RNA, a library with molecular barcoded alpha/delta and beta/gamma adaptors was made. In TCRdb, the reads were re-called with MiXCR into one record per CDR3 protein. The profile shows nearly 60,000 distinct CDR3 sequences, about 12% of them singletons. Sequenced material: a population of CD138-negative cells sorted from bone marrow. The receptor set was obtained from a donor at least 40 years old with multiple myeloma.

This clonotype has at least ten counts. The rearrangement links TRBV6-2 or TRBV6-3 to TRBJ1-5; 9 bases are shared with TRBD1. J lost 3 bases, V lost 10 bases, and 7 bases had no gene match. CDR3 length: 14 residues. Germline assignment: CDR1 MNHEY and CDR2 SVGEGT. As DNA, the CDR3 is TGTGCCATCGGCGGGACAGGGTACAATCAGCCCCAGCATTTT. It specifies CAIGGTGYNQPQHF.

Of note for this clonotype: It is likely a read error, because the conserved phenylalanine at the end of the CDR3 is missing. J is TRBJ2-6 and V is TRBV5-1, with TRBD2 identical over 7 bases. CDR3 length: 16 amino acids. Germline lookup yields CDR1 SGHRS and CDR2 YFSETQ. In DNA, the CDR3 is TGTGCCAGCAGCTTGGGAGGGGAGTCTGGGGCCAACGTCCTGACTCTC. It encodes CASSLGGESGANVLTL.

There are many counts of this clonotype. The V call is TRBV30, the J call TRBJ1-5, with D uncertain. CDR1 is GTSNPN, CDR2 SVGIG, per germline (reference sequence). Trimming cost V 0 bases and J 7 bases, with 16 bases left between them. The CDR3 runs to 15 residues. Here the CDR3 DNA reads TGTGCCTGGAGTGTACAAATTGAGGGTGGGCAGCCCCAGCATTTT. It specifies CAWSVQIEGGQPQHF.

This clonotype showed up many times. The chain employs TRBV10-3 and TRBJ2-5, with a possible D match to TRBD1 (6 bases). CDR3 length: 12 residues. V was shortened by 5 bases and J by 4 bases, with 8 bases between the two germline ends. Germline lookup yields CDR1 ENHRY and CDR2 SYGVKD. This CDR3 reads CAISTGPETQYF. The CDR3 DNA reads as TGTGCCATCAGTACAGGGCCAGAGACCCAGTACTTC.

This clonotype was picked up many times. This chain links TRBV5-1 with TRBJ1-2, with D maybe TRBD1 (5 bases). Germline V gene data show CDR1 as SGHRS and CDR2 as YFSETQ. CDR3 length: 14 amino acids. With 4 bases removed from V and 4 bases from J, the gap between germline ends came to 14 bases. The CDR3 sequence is CASSLETDLYGYTF. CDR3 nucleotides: TGCGCCAGCAGCCTAGAGACAGATCTCTATGGCTACACCTTC. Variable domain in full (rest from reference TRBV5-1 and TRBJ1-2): KAGVTQTPRYLIKTRGQQVTLSCSPISGHRSVSWYQQTPGQGLQFLFEYFSETQRNKGNFPGRFSGRQFSNSRSEMNVSTLELGDSALYLCASSLETDLYGYTFGSGTRLTVV.

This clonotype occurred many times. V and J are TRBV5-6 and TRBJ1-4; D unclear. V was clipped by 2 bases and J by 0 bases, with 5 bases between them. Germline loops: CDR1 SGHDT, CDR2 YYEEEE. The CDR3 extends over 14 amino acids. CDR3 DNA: TGTGCCAGCAGCTTCGTAACAACTAATGAAAAACTGTTTTTT. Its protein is CASSFVTTNEKLFF.

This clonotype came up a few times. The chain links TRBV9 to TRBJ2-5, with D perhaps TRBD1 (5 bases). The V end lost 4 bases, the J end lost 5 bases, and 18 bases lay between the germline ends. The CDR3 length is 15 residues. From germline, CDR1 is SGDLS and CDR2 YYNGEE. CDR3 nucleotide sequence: TGTGCCAGCAGCCTTGAAGACAGTGGGTATGAGACCCAGTACTTC. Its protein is CASSLEDSGYETQYF.

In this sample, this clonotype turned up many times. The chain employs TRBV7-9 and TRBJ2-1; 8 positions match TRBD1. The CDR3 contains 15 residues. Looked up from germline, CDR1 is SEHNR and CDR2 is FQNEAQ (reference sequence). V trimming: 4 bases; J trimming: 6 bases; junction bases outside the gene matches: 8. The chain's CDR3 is CASSSTDRAGNEQFF. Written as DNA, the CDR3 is TGTGCCAGCAGCTCGACGGACAGGGCGGGCAATGAGCAGTTCTTC.

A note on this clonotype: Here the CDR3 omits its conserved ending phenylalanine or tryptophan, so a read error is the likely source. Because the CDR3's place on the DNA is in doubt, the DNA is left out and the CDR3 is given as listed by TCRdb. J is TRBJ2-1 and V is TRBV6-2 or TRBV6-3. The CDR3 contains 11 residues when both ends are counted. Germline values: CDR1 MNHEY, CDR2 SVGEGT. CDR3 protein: CASTGNQEQLY.

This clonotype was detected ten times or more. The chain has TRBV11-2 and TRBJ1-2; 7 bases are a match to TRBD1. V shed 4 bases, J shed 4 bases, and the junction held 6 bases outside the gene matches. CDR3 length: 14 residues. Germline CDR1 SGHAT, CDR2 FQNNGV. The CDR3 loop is CASSYDRVSYGYTF. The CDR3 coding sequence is TGTGCCAGCAGCTACGACAGGGTATCCTATGGCTACACCTTC.

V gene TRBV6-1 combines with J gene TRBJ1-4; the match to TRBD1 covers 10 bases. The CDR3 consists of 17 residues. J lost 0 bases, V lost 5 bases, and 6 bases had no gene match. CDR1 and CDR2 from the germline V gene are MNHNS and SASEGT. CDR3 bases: TGTGCCAGCAGTTCAACAGGACAGGGGGCAACTAATGAAAAACTGTTTTTT. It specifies CASSSTGQGATNEKLFF.

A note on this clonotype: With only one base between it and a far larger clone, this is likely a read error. The CDR3 region is CASSRSQGPDNEQYF. In DNA, the CDR3 is TGTGCCAGCAGCCGATCACAGGGTCCGGACAATGAGCAGTACTTC. The chain links TRBV7-3 to TRBJ2-7; perhaps TRBD1 as D (6 bases). V was clipped by 5 bases and J by 7 bases, with 21 bases between them. Germline V gene lookup returns CDR1 SGHTA and CDR2 FQGTGA. This CDR3 has 15 residues.

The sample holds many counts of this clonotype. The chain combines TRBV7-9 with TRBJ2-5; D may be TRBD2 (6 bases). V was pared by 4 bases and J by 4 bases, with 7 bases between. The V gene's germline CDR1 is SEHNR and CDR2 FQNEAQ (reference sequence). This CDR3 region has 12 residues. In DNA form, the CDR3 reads TGTGCCAGCAGCTCGGGACTAGAGACCCAGTACTTC. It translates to CASSSGLETQYF.

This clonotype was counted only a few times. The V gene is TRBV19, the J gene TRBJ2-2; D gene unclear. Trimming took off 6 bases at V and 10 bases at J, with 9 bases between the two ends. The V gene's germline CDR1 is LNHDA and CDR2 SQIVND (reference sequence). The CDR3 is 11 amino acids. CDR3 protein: CASRNIVELFF. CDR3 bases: TGTGCCAGTAGAAATATCGTGGAGCTGTTTTTT.

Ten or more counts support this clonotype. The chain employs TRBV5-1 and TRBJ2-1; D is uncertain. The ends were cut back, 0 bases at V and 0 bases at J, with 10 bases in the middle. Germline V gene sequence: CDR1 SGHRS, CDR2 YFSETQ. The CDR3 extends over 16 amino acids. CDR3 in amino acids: CASSLAGVGSYNEQFF. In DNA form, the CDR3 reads TGCGCCAGCAGCTTGGCTGGAGTCGGCTCCTACAATGAGCAGTTCTTC.

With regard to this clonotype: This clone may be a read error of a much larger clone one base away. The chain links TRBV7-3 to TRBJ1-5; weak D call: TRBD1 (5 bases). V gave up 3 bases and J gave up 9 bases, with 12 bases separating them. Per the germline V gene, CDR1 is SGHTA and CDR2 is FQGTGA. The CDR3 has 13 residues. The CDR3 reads CASSLGGGRPQHF. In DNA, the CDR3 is TGTGCCAGCAGCTTGGGCGGGGGACGGCCCCAGCATTTT.

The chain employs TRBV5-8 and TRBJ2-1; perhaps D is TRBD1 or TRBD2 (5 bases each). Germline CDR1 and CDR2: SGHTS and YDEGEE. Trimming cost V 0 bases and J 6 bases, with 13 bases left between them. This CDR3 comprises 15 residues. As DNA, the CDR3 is TGTGCCAGCAGCTTGGGACAGTCTGGGGGCAATGAGCAGTTCTTC. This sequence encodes CASSLGQSGGNEQFF. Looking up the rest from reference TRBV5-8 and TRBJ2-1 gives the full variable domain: EAGVTQSPTHLIKTRGQQATLRCSPISGHTSVYWYQQALGLGLQFLLWYDEGEERNRGNFPPRFSGRQFPNYSSELNVNALELEDSALYLCASSLGQSGGNEQFFGPGTRLTVL.